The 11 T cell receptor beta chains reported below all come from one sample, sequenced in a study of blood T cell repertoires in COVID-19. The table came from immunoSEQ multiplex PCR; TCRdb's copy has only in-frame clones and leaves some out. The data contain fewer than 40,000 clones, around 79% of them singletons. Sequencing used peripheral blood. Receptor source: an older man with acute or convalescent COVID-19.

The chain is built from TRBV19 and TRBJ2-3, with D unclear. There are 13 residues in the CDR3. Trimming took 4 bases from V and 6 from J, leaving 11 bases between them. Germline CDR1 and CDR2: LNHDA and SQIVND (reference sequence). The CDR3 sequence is CASSTILVDTQYF. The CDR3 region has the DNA TGTGCCAGTAGTACAATACTGGTGGATACGCAGTATTTT.

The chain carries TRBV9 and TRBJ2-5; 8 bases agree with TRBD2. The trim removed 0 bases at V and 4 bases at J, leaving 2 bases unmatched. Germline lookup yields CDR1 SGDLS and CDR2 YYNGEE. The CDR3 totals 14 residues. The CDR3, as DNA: TGTGCCAGCAGCGTAGCGGGGGGGTCAGAGACCCAGTACTTC. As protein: CASSVAGGSETQYF. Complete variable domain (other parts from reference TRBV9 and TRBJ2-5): DSGVTQTPKHLITATGQRVTLRCSPRSGDLSVYWYQQSLDQGLQFLIQYYNGEERAKGNILERFSAQQFPDLHSELNLSSLELGDSALYFCASSVAGGSETQYFGPGTRLLVL.

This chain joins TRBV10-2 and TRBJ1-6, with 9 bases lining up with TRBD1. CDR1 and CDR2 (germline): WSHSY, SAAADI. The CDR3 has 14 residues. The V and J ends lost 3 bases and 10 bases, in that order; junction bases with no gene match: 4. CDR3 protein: CASSEGTGRSPLHF. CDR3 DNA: TGCGCCAGCAGTGAAGGGACAGGGAGGTCACCCCTCCACTTT.

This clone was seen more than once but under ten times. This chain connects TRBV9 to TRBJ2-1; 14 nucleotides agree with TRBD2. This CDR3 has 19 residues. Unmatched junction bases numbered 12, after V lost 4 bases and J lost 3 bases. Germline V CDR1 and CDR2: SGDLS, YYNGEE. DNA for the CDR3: TGTGCCAGCAGCTCCCGAAAGGGGACTAGCGGGAGTCACTACAATGAGCAGTTCTTC. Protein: CASSSRKGTSGSHYNEQFF.

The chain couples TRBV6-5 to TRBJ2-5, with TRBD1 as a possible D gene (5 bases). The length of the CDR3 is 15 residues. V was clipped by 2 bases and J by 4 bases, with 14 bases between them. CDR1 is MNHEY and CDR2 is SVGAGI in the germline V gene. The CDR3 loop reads CASSYRQYSGETQYF. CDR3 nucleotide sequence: TGTGCCAGCAGTTACCGACAGTACTCAGGAGAGACCCAGTACTTC.

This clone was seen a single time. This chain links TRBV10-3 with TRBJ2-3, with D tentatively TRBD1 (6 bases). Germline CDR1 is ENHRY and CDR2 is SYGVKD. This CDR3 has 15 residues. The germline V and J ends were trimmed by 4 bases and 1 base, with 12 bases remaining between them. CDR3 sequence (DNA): TGTGCCATCAGTGGACAGGAGATGGGCACAGATACGCAGTATTTT. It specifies CAISGQEMGTDTQYF.

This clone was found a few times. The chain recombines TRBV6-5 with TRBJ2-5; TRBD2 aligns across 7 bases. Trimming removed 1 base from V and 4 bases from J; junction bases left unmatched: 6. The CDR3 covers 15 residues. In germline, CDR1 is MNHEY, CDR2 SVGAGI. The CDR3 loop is CASSYLGLEGETQYF. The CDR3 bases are TGTGCCAGCAGTTACTTAGGACTAGAGGGAGAGACCCAGTACTTC.

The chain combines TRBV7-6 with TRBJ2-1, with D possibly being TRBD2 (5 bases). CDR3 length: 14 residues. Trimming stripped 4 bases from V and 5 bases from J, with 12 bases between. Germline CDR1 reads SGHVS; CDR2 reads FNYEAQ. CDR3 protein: CASSSLRDHNEQFF. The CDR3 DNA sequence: TGTGCCAGCAGCTCTCTCCGGGATCACAATGAGCAGTTCTTC.

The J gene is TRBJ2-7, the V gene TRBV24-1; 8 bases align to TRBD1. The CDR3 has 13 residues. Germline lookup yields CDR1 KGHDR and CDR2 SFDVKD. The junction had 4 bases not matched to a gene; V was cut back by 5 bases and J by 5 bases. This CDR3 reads CATSGPDRDEQYF. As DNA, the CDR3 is TGTGCCACCAGTGGACCGGACAGGGACGAGCAGTACTTC.

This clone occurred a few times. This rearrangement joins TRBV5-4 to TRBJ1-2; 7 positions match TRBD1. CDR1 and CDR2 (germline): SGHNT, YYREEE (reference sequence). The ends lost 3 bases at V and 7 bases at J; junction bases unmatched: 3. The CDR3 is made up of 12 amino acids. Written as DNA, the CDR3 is TGTGCCAGCAGCTGGTACAGGGGTGGCTACACCTTC. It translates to CASSWYRGGYTF.

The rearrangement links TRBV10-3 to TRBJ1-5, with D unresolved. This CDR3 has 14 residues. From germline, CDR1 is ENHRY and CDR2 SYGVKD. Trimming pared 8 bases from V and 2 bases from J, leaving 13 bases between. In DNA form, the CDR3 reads TGTGCCATCGGCGGGTCCGATGGCAATCAGCCCCAGCATTTT. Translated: CAIGGSDGNQPQHF.